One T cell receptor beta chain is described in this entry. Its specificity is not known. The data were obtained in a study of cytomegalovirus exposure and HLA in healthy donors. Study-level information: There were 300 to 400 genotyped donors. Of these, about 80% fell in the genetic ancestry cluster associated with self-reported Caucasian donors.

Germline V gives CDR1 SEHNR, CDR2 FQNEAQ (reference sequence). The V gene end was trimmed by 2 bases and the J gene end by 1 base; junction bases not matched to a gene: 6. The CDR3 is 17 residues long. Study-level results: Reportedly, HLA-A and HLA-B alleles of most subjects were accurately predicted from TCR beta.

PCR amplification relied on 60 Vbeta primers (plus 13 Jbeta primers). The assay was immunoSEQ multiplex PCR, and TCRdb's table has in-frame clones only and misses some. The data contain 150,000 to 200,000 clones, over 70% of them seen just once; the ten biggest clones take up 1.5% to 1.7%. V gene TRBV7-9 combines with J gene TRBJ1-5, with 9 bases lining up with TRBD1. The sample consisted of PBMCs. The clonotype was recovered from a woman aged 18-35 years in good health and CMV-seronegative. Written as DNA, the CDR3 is TGTGCCAGCAGCTTAACAGGGGGCGGTAGGAGCAATCAGCCCCAGCATTTT. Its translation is CASSLTGGGRSNQPQHF.